Listed here is a single T cell receptor beta chain. What it binds is not known. The data are from a study of T-cell memory formation after mild COVID-19. At the level of the study: Largely, the TCR clusters proved donor specific.

Broader study findings: Among clones peaking at day 37 in the second wave, SARS-CoV-2 specificity remained unconfirmed. Contracting clones localized mainly to CM and EM when CD4+ and mainly to EMRA when CD8+.

TCRdb used MiXCR to reprocess the 5' RACE reads, holding one entry per CDR3 protein. The top ten hold 22% of the sample, which has about 350,000 distinct CDR3 sequences, roughly 13% seen once. This receptor was taken from a man between 18 and 29 years old who had mild COVID-19 (a few samples of this study predate the infection). Cell type and time point are not known. The source material was PBMCs or a T cell subset sorted from them (not recorded which).

CDR3 sequence: CASSPFPGYEQYF. The CDR3 nucleotides are TGTGCCAGCAGCCCATTTCCGGGGTACGAGCAGTACTTC. The chain combines TRBV3-1 with TRBJ2-7, with D perhaps TRBD2 (5 bases). CDR1 is LGHDT, CDR2 YNNKEL, per germline (reference sequence). The V and J ends lost 4 bases and 4 bases respectively, with 11 bases between them. The CDR3 loop spans 13 amino acids.